This TCR beta chain was recovered during a study of post-analysis software for immune sequencing data. This clonotype turned up a few times. Included in the TCR beta cDNA libraries were unique molecular identifiers. TCRdb redid the calling of the PCR reads with MiXCR, one entry per CDR3 protein. The sample contains about 460,000 distinct CDR3 sequences, approximately 46% of which appear only once. The TCR comes from a girl between 10 and 17 years old with multiple sclerosis. Sequencing was carried out using blood.

CDR3: CASSIEQGIDEQFF. DNA of the CDR3: TGCGCCAGCAGCATAGAACAGGGTATCGATGAGCAGTTCTTC. J is TRBJ2-1 and V is TRBV5-1, with TRBD1 as a possible D gene (6 bases). The CDR3 loop spans 14 amino acids. Germline lookup yields CDR1 SGHRS and CDR2 YFSETQ. Trimming removed 4 bases at V and 8 bases at J, with 16 bases between.